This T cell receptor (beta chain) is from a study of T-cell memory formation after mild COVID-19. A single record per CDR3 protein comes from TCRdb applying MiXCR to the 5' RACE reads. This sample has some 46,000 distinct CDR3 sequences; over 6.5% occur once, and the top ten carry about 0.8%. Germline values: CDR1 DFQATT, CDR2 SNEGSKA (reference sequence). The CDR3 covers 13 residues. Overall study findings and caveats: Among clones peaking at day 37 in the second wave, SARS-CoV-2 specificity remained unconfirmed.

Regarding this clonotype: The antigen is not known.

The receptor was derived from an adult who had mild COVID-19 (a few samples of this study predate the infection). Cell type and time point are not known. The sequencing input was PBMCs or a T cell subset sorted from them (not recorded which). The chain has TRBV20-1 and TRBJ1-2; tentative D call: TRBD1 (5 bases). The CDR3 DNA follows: TGCGGAAGGAGGACTCAGGGTGGCTATGGCTACACCTTC. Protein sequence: CGRRTQGGYGYTF.